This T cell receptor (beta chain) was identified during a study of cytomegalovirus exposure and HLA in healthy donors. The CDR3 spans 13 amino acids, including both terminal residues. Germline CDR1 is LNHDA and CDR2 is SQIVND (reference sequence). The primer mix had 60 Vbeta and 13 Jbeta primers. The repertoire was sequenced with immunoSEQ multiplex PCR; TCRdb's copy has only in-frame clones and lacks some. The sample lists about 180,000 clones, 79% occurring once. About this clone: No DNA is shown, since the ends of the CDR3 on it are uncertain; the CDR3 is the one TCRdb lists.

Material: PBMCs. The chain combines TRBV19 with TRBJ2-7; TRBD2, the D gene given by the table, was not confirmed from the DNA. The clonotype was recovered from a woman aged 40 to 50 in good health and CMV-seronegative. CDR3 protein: CASPYYCSYEQYF.